This TCR beta chain is from a study of human T cells and chemical hapten exposure. Time point reported: patch test 2, 6 weeks after DPC sensitization. Treatment reported: therapeutic diphenylcyclopropenone sensitization with weekly scalp DPC. In germline, CDR1 is LNHDA, CDR2 SQIVND (reference sequence). J was trimmed by 5 bases and V by 6 bases; bases with no gene match: 16. The CDR3 consists of 16 residues. MiXCR was run by TCRdb on the RACE reads, yielding one entry per CDR3 protein. This table has roughly 92,000 distinct CDR3 sequences, roughly 11% appearing once. The V and J genes are TRBV19 and TRBJ2-7; TRBD1 matches 7 bases. Sequenced here: whole blood, sampled in connection with sensitization to the hapten diphenylcyclopropenone (DPC). The source is a woman aged 40-49 years with alopecia areata. Some clones in this sample may be carry-over from other donors' samples. As DNA, the CDR3 is TGTGCCAGTAGCCGAACCCCGGGACAGCCGGTAGACGAGCAGTACTTC. This codes for CASSRTPGQPVDEQYF.